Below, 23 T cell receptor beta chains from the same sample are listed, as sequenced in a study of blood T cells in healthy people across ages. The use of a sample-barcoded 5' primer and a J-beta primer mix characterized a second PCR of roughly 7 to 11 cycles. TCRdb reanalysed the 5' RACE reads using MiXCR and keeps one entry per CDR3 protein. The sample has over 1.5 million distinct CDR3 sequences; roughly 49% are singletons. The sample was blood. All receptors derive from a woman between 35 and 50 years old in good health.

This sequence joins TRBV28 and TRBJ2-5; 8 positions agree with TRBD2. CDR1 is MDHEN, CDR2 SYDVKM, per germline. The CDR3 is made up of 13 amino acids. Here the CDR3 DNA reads TGTGTCGTACAAGCGGGGGTCCAAGAGACCCAGTACTTC. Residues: CVVQAGVQETQYF.

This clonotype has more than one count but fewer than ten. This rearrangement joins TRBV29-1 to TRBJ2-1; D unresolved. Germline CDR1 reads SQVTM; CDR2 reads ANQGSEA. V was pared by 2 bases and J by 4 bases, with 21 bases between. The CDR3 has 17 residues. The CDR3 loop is CSVELGQESGFYNEQFF. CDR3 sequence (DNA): TGCAGCGTTGAATTGGGTCAGGAGTCAGGATTTTACAATGAGCAGTTCTTC.

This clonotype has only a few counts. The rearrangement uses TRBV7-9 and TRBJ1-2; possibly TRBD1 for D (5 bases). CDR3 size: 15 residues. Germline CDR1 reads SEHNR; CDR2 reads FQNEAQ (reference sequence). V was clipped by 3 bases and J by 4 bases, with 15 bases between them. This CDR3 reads CASSLGMQGSYGYTF. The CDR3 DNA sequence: TGTGCCAGCAGCTTGGGGATGCAGGGAAGCTATGGCTACACCTTC. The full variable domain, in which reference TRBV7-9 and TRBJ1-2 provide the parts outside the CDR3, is DTGVSQNPRHKITKRGQNVTFRCDPISEHNRLYWYRQTLGQGPEFLTYFQNEAQLEKSRLLSDRFSAERPKGSFSTLEIQRTEQGDSAMYLCASSLGMQGSYGYTFGSGTRLTVV.

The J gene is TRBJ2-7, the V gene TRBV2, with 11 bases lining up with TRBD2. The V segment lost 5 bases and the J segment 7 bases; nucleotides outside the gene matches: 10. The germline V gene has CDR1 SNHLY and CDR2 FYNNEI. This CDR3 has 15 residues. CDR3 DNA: TGTGCCAGCAGTCCTAGCGGGGGGCCTTCGAATGAGCAGTACTTC. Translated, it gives CASSPSGGPSNEQYF.

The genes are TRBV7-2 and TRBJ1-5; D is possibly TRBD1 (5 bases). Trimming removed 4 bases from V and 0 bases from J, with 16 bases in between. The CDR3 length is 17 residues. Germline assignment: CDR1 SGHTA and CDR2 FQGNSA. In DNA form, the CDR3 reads TGTGCCAGCAGCTCCGGTGGGTGGGGGGGTAGCAATCAGCCCCAGCATTTT. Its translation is CASSSGGWGGSNQPQHF.

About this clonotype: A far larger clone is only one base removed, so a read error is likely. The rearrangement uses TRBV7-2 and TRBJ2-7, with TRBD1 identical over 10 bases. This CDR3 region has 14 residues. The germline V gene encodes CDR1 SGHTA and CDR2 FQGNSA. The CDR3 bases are TGTGCCAGCAGCTTGGGACAGGGGATTTACGGGCAGTACTTC. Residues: CASSLGQGIYGQYF.

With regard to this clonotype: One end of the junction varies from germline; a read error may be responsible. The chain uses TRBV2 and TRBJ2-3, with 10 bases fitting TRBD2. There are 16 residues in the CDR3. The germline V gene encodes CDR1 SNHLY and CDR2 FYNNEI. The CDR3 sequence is CAGSGQSGGATDTQYF. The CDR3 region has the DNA TGTGCCGGCAGTGGGCAAAGCGGGGGGGCCACAGATACGCAGTATTTT.

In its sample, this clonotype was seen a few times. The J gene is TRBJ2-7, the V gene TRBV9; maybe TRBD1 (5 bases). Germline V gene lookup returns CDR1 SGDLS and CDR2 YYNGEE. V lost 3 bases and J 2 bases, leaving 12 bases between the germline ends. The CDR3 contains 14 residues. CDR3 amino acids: CASSAATGTYEQYF. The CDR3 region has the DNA TGTGCCAGCAGCGCCGCTACAGGAACCTACGAGCAGTACTTC.

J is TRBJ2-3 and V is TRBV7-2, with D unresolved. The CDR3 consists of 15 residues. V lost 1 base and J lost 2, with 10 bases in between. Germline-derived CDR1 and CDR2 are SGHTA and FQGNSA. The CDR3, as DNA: TGTGCCAGCAGCTTAGTAGCTACTCACACAGATACGCAGTATTTT. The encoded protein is CASSLVATHTDTQYF.

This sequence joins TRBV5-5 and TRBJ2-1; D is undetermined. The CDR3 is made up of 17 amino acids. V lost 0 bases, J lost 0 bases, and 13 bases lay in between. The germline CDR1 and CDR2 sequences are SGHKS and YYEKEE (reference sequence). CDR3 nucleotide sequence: TGTGCCAGCAGCTTGGTACCAGGTCGAGACTCCTACAATGAGCAGTTCTTC. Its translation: CASSLVPGRDSYNEQFF.

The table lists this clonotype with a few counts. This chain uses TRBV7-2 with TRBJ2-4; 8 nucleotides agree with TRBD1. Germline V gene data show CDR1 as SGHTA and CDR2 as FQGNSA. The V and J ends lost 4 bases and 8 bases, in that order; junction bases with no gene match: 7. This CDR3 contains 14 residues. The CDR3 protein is CASSSRTGLDIQYF. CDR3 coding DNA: TGTGCCAGCAGCTCCAGGACAGGGTTGGACATTCAGTACTTC.

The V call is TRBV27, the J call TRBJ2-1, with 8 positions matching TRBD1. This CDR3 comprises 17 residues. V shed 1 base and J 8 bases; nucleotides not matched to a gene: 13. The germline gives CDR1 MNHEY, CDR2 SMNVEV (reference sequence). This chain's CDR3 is CASSLLSGTGDIDEQFF. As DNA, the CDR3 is TGTGCCAGCAGTTTATTGTCTGGGACAGGTGACATAGATGAGCAGTTCTTC.

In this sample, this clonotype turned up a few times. The chain's CDR3 is CSARVTGGNSPLHF. The CDR3 DNA sequence: TGCAGTGCTAGAGTAACAGGAGGAAATTCACCCCTCCACTTT. The rearrangement joins TRBV20-1 to TRBJ1-6; possibly TRBD1 for D (5 bases). Germline lookup yields CDR1 DFQATT and CDR2 SNEGSKA (reference sequence). Trimming cost V 1 base and J 7 bases, with 11 bases left between them. The CDR3 covers 14 residues.

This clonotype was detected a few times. The CDR3 here is CASSYWASYNEQFF. Here the CDR3 DNA reads TGTGCCAGCAGCTATTGGGCGTCCTACAATGAGCAGTTCTTC. V gene TRBV6-2 or TRBV6-3 combines with J gene TRBJ2-1, with unresolved D. This CDR3 is 14 amino acids long. V was cut by 6 bases and J by 1 base, with 10 bases left in between. Germline V CDR1 and CDR2: MNHEY, SVGEGT.

The DNA of the CDR3 is TGTGCCAGCAGTAACCCGGCGGGCTGGTCCACCTTC. It codes for CASSNPAGWSTF. This chain uses TRBV6-6 with TRBJ1-2; D gene uncertain. Germline V lookup: CDR1 MNHNY, CDR2 SVGAGI (reference sequence). V was cut by 5 bases and J by 13 bases, with 17 bases left in between. The CDR3 is made up of 12 amino acids.

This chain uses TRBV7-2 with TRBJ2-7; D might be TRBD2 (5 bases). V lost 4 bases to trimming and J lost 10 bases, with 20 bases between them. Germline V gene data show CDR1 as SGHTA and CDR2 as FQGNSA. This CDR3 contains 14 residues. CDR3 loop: CASSSYGLGEAQYF. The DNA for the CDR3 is TGTGCCAGCAGCTCTTACGGACTGGGAGAGGCCCAGTACTTC. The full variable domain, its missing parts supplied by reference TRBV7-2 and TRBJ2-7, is GAGVSQSPSNKVTEKGKDVELRCDPISGHTALYWYRQSLGQGLEFLIYFQGNSAPDKSGLPSDRFSAERTGGSVSTLTIQRTQQEDSAVYLCASSSYGLGEAQYFGPGTRLTVT.

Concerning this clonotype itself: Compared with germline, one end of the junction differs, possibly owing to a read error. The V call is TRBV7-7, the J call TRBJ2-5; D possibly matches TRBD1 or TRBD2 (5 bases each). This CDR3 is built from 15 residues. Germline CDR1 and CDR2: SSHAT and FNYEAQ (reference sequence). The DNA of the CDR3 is TGTGCTAGCAGCACCGAGCCCCATGGTGGGGGGACCCAGTACTTC. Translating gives CASSTEPHGGGTQYF.

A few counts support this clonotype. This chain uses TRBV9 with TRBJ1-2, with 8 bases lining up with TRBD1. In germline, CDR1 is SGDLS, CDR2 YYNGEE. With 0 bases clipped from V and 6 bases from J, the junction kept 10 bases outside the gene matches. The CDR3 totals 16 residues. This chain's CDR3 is CASSVATSDRDNGYTF. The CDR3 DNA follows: TGTGCCAGCAGCGTAGCTACATCGGACAGGGATAATGGCTACACCTTC.

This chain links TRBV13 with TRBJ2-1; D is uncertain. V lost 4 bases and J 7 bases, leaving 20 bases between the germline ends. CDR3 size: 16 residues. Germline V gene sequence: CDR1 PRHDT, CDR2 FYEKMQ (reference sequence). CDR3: CASSSIVHVLKNEQFF. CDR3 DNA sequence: TGTGCCAGCAGCTCTATAGTCCATGTCTTGAAAAATGAGCAGTTCTTC.

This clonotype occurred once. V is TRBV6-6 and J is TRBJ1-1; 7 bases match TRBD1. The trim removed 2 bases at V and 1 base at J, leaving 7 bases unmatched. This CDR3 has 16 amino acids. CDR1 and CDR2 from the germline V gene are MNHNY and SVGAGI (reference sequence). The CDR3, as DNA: TGTGCCAGCAGTTACAGAGACAGGGAGGGGAACACTGAAGCTTTCTTT. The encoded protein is CASSYRDREGNTEAFF.

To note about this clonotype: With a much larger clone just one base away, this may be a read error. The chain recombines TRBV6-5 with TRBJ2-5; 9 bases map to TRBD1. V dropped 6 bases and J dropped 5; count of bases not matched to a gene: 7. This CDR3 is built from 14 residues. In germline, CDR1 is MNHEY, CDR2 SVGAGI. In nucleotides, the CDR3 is TGTGCCAGCAGCAAACAGGGGGCGGGGGAGACCCAGTACTTC. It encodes CASSKQGAGETQYF.

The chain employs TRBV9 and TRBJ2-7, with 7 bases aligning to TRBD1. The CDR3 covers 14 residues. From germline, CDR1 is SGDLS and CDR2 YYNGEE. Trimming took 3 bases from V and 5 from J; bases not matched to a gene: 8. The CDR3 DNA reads TGTGCCAGCAGCGCGCACAGGGGTTACGACGAGCAGTACTTC. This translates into CASSAHRGYDEQYF.

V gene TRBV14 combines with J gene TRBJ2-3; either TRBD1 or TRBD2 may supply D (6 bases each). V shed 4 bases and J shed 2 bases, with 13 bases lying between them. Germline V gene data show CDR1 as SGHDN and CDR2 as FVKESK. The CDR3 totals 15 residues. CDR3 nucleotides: TGTGCCAGCAGCCCGGGGGCCTATTCCACAGATACGCAGTATTTT. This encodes CASSPGAYSTDTQYF.